This TCR beta chain was sequenced for a study of blood T cells in healthy people across ages. The study, taken as a whole, reports: Naive T cell percentage showed a strong correlation with TCR beta diversity.

Combining a sample-barcoded 5' primer with a J-beta primer mix, a second PCR ran for roughly 6 to 12 cycles. TCRdb re-called the 5' RACE reads with MiXCR, one entry per CDR3 protein. The data show 650,000 to 1,000,000 distinct CDR3 sequences, around 36% seen once. A word on this clonotype: The antigen is unknown.

The CDR3 is made up of 14 amino acids. V gave up 6 bases and J gave up 1 base, with 10 bases separating them. Germline CDR1 SNHLY, CDR2 FYNNEI. This chain uses TRBV2 with TRBJ1-5; possible D gene TRBD1, 5 bases. This clonotype originated in a man aged 18 to 30 in good health. The source material was blood. The CDR3 loop is CASRFEGSNQPQHF. The CDR3 DNA reads TGTGCCAGCAGATTCGAGGGGAGCAATCAGCCCCAGCATTTT. Looking up the rest from reference TRBV2 and TRBJ1-5 gives the full variable domain: EPEVTQTPSHQVTQMGQEVILRCVPISNHLYFYWYRQILGQKVEFLVSFYNNEISEKSEIFDDQFSVERPDGSNFTLKIRSTKLEDSAMYFCASRFEGSNQPQHFGDGTRLSIL.